These T cell receptor beta chains were read from a single sample in a study of CD8+ T cells in alopecia areata. The assay was immunoSEQ multiplex PCR, and TCRdb's table has in-frame clones only and misses some. Seen here are about 140,000 clones, approximately 86% observed once, and the top ten hold roughly 13%. The source was CD8+ T cells sorted from blood, collected at week 4, from a patient treated with tofacitinib. These receptors all come from a human donor with alopecia areata. Each CDR3 is given with its conserved first and last residue. A D gene is named only where the DNA matches it firmly. Clone size is given for some rows only: seen once, a few or many times, or a class if the clone is expanded.

V gene	clone size	D gene	J gene	CDR3 DNA	CDR3 protein
TRBV29-1	few	TRBD2	TRBJ2-2	TGCAGCGTTGAAATGCCTAGCGGATACACCGGGGAGCTGTTTTTT	CSVEMPSGYTGELFF
TRBV4-2	NA	NA	TRBJ2-3	TGTGCCAGCAGCCAAGATCCCATCGGTAGCGGACGTTTGATGGATACGCAGTATTTT	CASSQDPIGSGRLMDTQYF
TRBV29-1	once	NA	TRBJ2-7	TGCAGCGTTGCAACAGGGTCGACCTACGAGCAGTACTTC	CSVATGSTYEQYF
TRBV5-1	NA	NA	TRBJ2-7	TGCGCCAGCAGCTTCCTAGGTCAAACCTACGAGCAGTACTTC	CASSFLGQTYEQYF
TRBV30	NA	NA	TRBJ2-2	TGTGCCTGGACCCAACCCAAGAACACCGGGGAGCTGTTTTTT	CAWTQPKNTGELFF
TRBV7-2	NA	NA	TRBJ2-3	TGTGCCAGCAGCTCCATAACTAGTCCGGCAGATACGCAGTATTTT	CASSSITSPADTQYF
TRBV6-5	NA	NA	TRBJ1-1	TGTGCCAGCTCAGGTTGGGGGACTGAAGCTTTCTTT	CASSGWGTEAFF
TRBV11-2	NA	NA	TRBJ2-1	TGTGCCAGCAGCTTAAGCTATGGCCAGGGGAGGAATGAGCAGTTCTTC	CASSLSYGQGRNEQFF
TRBV20-1	NA	NA	TRBJ1-1	TGCAGTGCTAGAGATTACACTGAAGCTTTCTTT	CSARDYTEAFF
TRBV6-4	NA	NA	TRBJ2-4	TGTGCCAGCAAATCGGAGAGCAAGCTAGCCAAAAACATTCAGTACTTC	CASKSESKLAKNIQYF
TRBV5-4	NA	NA	TRBJ2-7	TGTGCCAGCAGCTTCTCCAGCATCAGGACAGAAAGCTACGAGCAGTACTTC	CASSFSSIRTESYEQYF
TRBV30	NA	NA	TRBJ1-2	TGTGCCTGGAGTTCTCCTTTTGGGGGCTACACCTTC	CAWSSPFGGYTF
TRBV7-8	NA	TRBD1	TRBJ2-7	TGTGCCAGCAGCCCAGGGGACAGGGGTTCCTACGAGCAGTACTTC	CASSPGDRGSYEQYF
TRBV5-6	NA	TRBD2	TRBJ2-1	TGTGCCAGCACCTGGGATAGCGGGGGACCCTACAATGAGCAGTTCTTC	CASTWDSGGPYNEQFF
TRBV7-9	NA	TRBD2	TRBJ2-3	TGTGCCAGCATCCCCACTAGCGGGGTTAGCACAGATACGCAGTATTTT	CASIPTSGVSTDTQYF
TRBV4-1	NA	NA	TRBJ2-7	TGCGCCAGCAGCCACCCCTTTGGGGAGGAGGTTGTCGAGCAGTACTTC	CASSHPFGEEVVEQYF
TRBV9	NA	NA	TRBJ1-1	TGTGCCAGCAGCCAATCACTTAACACTGAAGCTTTCTTT	CASSQSLNTEAFF
TRBV14	NA	NA	TRBJ2-4	TGTGCCAGCAGCCCCAGGAGTTTCCTAGCCAAAAACATTCAGTACTTC	CASSPRSFLAKNIQYF
TRBV10-2	NA	NA	TRBJ2-4	TGCGCCAGCAGTGAGTCGTCGGTAGCCCACATTCAGTACTTC	CASSESSVAHIQYF
TRBV7-9	NA	TRBD2	TRBJ2-5	TGTGCCAGCAGGAGTAGCGGGAGGGACCTAGAGACCCAGTACTTC	CASRSSGRDLETQYF
TRBV6-5	NA	NA	TRBJ2-2	TGTGCCAGCAGTTACTTGGTGGTACAGGGCACCGGGGAGCTGTTTTTT	CASSYLVVQGTGELFF
TRBV5-6	NA	NA	TRBJ2-7	TGTGCCAGCAGCCCAGGGGGGACCTACGAGCAGTACTTC	CASSPGGTYEQYF
TRBV27	NA	TRBD2	TRBJ2-1	TGTGCCAGCAGACCATTCCCCGGGACTAACAATGAGCAGTTCTTC	CASRPFPGTNNEQFF
TRBV29-1	NA	NA	TRBJ2-6	TGCAGCGTACAGGCTCCTGGGGCCAACGTCCTGACTTTC	CSVQAPGANVLTF
TRBV5-6	NA	NA	TRBJ1-5	TGTGCCAGCAGCTTGGGGCTTCAGCCCCAGCATTTT	CASSLGLQPQHF
TRBV25-1	once	NA	TRBJ2-5	TGTGCCAGCAGTCACAGGGTTTGGGAGACCCAGTACTTC	CASSHRVWETQYF
TRBV29-1	once	NA	TRBJ2-7	TGCAGCGTCGAGGGACAATCCTACGAGCAGTACTTC	CSVEGQSYEQYF
TRBV30	once	NA	TRBJ1-1	TGTGCCTGGAGTGGAGTCGCAGTTAACACTGAAGCTTTCTTT	CAWSGVAVNTEAFF
TRBV4-1	NA	NA	TRBJ2-7	TGCGCCAGCAGCCAAGGGCCGGGGACCACCTACGAGCAGTACTTC	CASSQGPGTTYEQYF
TRBV12-5	NA	NA	TRBJ2-7	TGTGCTAGTGGTCCCCGGGACCGCGTGGGCTACGAGCAGTACTTC	CASGPRDRVGYEQYF
TRBV5-1	NA	NA	TRBJ2-3	TGCGCCAGCAGCTTGCAACCCCCAGCGGCCCGTTGGTATTTT	CASSLQPPAARWYF
TRBV9	NA	NA	TRBJ2-5	TGTGCCAGCAGCCCATCCTCGGACGGAAGCCAAGAGACCCAGTACTTC	CASSPSSDGSQETQYF
TRBV30	NA	NA	TRBJ2-7	TGTGCCTGGAGTGATCCTCCGGGGGACAACTACGAGCAGTACTTC	CAWSDPPGDNYEQYF
TRBV29-1	NA	NA	TRBJ2-7	TGCAGCGTTGAAGTGGGGGGAGACTACGAGCAGTACTTC	CSVEVGGDYEQYF
TRBV7-9	NA	TRBD1	TRBJ2-7	TGTGCCAGCGGCTCAGGACAGGGGTTCTACGAGCAGTACTTC	CASGSGQGFYEQYF
TRBV7-9	NA	NA	TRBJ2-2	TGTGCCAGCAGCTTGGCGGCCGGGGAGCTGTTTTTT	CASSLAAGELFF
TRBV4-2	NA	NA	TRBJ2-1	TGTGCCAGCAGCCAAGATCAGGGTTATGAGCAGTTCTTC	CASSQDQGYEQFF
TRBV29-1	NA	NA	TRBJ2-6	TGCAGCGTCGCCGGGGCTTCTGGGGCCAACGTCCTGACTTTC	CSVAGASGANVLTF
TRBV27	NA	NA	TRBJ2-7	TGTGCCAGCAAATTTGGGGCATCGGCCTACGAGCAGTACTTC	CASKFGASAYEQYF
TRBV27	NA	TRBD2	TRBJ2-1	TGTGCCAGCACCCAGGGCGGGAGGGACAATGAGCAGTTCTTC	CASTQGGRDNEQFF
TRBV19	NA	NA	TRBJ2-1	TGTGCCAGTAGTATTGTTCCCTACAATGAGCAGTTCTTC	CASSIVPYNEQFF
TRBV7-2	NA	TRBD2	TRBJ2-1	TGTGCCAGCAGCTTCGAGACTAGCGGGGGACCTAATGAGCAGTTCTTC	CASSFETSGGPNEQFF
TRBV30	NA	NA	TRBJ1-1	TGTGCCTGGAGTGCCTGGGCCTTGGGCACTGAAGCTTTCTTT	CAWSAWALGTEAFF
TRBV2	NA	NA	TRBJ2-2	TGTGCCAGCAGTGCAGGCACCGCGAACACCGGGGAGCTGTTTTTT	CASSAGTANTGELFF
TRBV7-9	NA	NA	TRBJ2-5	TGTGCCAGCAGCGCGACAGCCTTCCAAGAGACCCAGTACTTC	CASSATAFQETQYF
TRBV28	NA	NA	TRBJ2-5	TGTGCCAGCAGTTCTATCAGCCTACATGTAATACAAGAGACCCAGTACTTC	CASSSISLHVIQETQYF
TRBV11-1	NA	NA	TRBJ2-2	TGTGCCAGCAGCTTAGTTGGATCCACCGGGGAGCTGTTTTTT	CASSLVGSTGELFF
TRBV4-2	NA	TRBD2	TRBJ2-1	TGTGCCAGCAGCCAAGAAGGCGGGACTACCCCCTACAATGAGCAGTTCTTC	CASSQEGGTTPYNEQFF
TRBV29-1	once	NA	TRBJ2-7	TGCAGCGTCGGAGAGAATCCCTACGAGCAGTACTTC	CSVGENPYEQYF
TRBV29-1	NA	NA	TRBJ2-3	TGCAGCGTTGAAGAACACACGGCGGATACGCAGTATTTT	CSVEEHTADTQYF
TRBV11-2	once	NA	TRBJ2-3	TGTGCCAGCAGCTTAGCGGGATTCTCGACAGATACGCAGTATTTT	CASSLAGFSTDTQYF